What follows are 12 T cell receptor beta chains derived from one specimen sequenced in a study of blood T cell repertoires in COVID-19. The data were produced by immunoSEQ multiplex PCR, yet TCRdb's version contains in-frame clones alone and is incomplete. The table records 250,000 to 300,000 clones, about 80% of them present only once. Sequencing was carried out using PBMCs or T cells enriched from blood (not recorded which). The origin of the receptors is a man in his fifties or sixties who had recovered from COVID-19.

This chain joins TRBV5-1 and TRBJ2-6, with 15 bases lining up with TRBD2. CDR1 SGHRS and CDR2 YFSETQ come from the germline V gene. The CDR3 is 24 amino acids. With V trimmed by 3 bases and J by 0 bases, 19 bases remained unmatched. The chain's CDR3 is CASSYLGLAGGSYSANSGANVLTF. For the CDR3, the DNA is TGCGCCAGCAGCTACCTGGGACTAGCGGGGGGCTCATACTCTGCGAACTCTGGGGCCAACGTCCTGACTTTC.

This chain joins TRBV6-2 or TRBV6-3 and TRBJ2-7; 7 bases fit TRBD2. CDR3 length: 15 amino acids. CDR1 is MNHEY, CDR2 SVGEGT, per germline. V was clipped by 5 bases and J by 2 bases; unmatched bases: 9. The CDR3 here is CASSPRGSPAYEQYF. CDR3 DNA sequence: TGTGCCAGCAGTCCCCGCGGGAGTCCCGCCTACGAGCAGTACTTC.

The chain carries TRBV7-6 and TRBJ2-2, with D hard to call. Trimming left V 1 base short and J 9 bases short, with 6 bases between. CDR1 and CDR2 (germline): SGHVS, FNYEAQ. The CDR3 contains 12 residues. CDR3 sequence reads: CASSLGSRELFF. Written as DNA, the CDR3 is TGTGCCAGCAGCTTAGGGAGCCGGGAGCTGTTTTTT.

This sequence joins TRBV6-2 or TRBV6-3 and TRBJ1-2; unclear D gene. The CDR3 totals 15 residues. The V gene lost 2 bases and the J gene lost 3 bases, with 13 bases spanning the gap. Germline V gives CDR1 MNHEY, CDR2 SVGEGT. The CDR3: CASSYPRPGDYGYTF. The CDR3 DNA reads TGTGCCAGCAGTTACCCCCGGCCCGGGGACTATGGCTACACCTTC.

V usage is TRBV9 and J usage is TRBJ2-3; TRBD1 matches at 8 bases. This CDR3 spans 15 amino acids. Germline CDR1 SGDLS, CDR2 YYNGEE. J gave up 9 bases and V 0 bases, and 9 bases lay outside the gene matches. CDR3 coding DNA: TGTGCCAGCAGCGTAGGGGGGACAGGCGGGCTAACGCAGTATTTT. This encodes CASSVGGTGGLTQYF.

The gene calls are TRBV3-1 (or the pseudogene TRBV3-2) and TRBJ2-4; a weak D match, TRBD1 (6 bases). Germline V gene lookup returns CDR1 LGHDT and CDR2 YNNKEL (reference sequence). This CDR3 contains 13 residues. With 1 base removed from V and 7 bases from J, the gap between germline ends came to 8 bases. Here the CDR3 DNA reads TGTGCCAGCAGCCAAGGGGGGCTGAACATTCAGTACTTC. It encodes CASSQGGLNIQYF.

J is TRBJ2-1 and V is TRBV6-5; D perhaps matches TRBD2 (5 bases). The CDR3 loop spans 14 amino acids. The V and J ends lost 2 bases and 8 bases respectively, with 13 bases between them. Germline-derived CDR1 and CDR2 are MNHEY and SVGAGI. The CDR3 protein is CASSYGLARDEQFF. The DNA of the CDR3 is TGTGCCAGCAGTTACGGGCTAGCTAGGGATGAGCAGTTCTTC.

The CDR3 sequence: CSAKGRWTSGALEQFF. The CDR3 nucleotides are TGCAGCGCTAAAGGCCGATGGACTAGCGGCGCACTTGAGCAGTTCTTC. The V gene is TRBV29-1, the J gene TRBJ2-1; 10 bases are a match to TRBD2. The V segment lost 7 bases and the J segment 9 bases; nucleotides outside the gene matches: 18. The length of the CDR3 is 16 residues. CDR1 and CDR2 from the germline V gene are SQVTM and ANQGSEA.

This clone was counted a single time. The V and J genes are TRBV29-1 and TRBJ2-5, with D tentatively TRBD2 (5 bases). Germline assignment: CDR1 SQVTM and CDR2 ANQGSEA. The CDR3 has 12 amino acids. Deletions cut 4 bases from V and 2 bases from J, with 8 bases between. The CDR3 DNA reads TGCAGCGTTGGCGGGTTACAAGAGACCCAGTACTTC. Its translation: CSVGGLQETQYF.

This rearrangement joins TRBV27 to TRBJ2-6, with TRBD1 as a possible D gene (6 bases). CDR3 length equals 14 residues. V was trimmed by 6 bases and J by 8 bases, leaving 14 bases between them. Germline V gives CDR1 MNHEY, CDR2 SMNVEV (reference sequence). The CDR3 is CASSIRDTTNVLTF. The CDR3 DNA is TGTGCCAGCAGCATCCGGGACACTACCAACGTCCTGACTTTC.

This chain links TRBV7-3 with TRBJ1-5, with D possibly being TRBD1 (5 bases). V lost 4 bases and J 6 bases, leaving 13 bases between the germline ends. This CDR3 has 14 amino acids. The germline gives CDR1 SGHTA, CDR2 FQGTGA. The CDR3 DNA is TGTGCCAGCAGCTCGCACAGGTTGGGTCAGCCCCAGCATTTT. Protein product: CASSSHRLGQPQHF.

A few counts support this clone. This chain connects TRBV12-3 or TRBV12-4 to TRBJ1-5; possibly TRBD1 for D (6 bases). V lost 5 bases to trimming and J lost 4 bases, with 6 bases between them. CDR3 length equals 12 residues. As DNA, the CDR3 is TGTGCCAGCAGTACAGGGAATCAGCCCCAGCATTTT. Translated: CASSTGNQPQHF.